This T cell receptor (beta chain) stems from a study of glioma-infiltrating T cells after dendritic cell vaccination. Trimming removed 1 base at V and 5 bases at J, with 8 bases between. This CDR3 is built from 13 residues. CDR1 is LNHNV and CDR2 is YYDKDF in the germline V gene (reference sequence). The PCR used 60 V beta and 13 J beta primers. Generated by immunoSEQ multiplex PCR, the TCRdb table keeps only in-frame clones and is missing some. The profile covers some 70,000 clones, with under 90% appearing a single time and 7.9% taken by the ten largest. The J gene is TRBJ2-5, the V gene TRBV15; D gene unclear. The source material was blood, sampled before dendritic cell vaccination. This clonotype originated in a human donor with glioblastoma. Here the CDR3 reads CATSRALEETQYF. In nucleotides, the CDR3 is TGTGCCACCAGCAGAGCCCTCGAGGAGACCCAGTACTTC.